The entry below gives a single T cell receptor beta chain sequence along with its context. As yet, its antigen is unknown. Naive-designated CD8 cells lacked CD45RO, were positively enriched for CCR7, and omitted terminally differentiated effector memory CD45RA+ cells. This entry belongs to a study of shared clonotypes between healthy human individuals. Profiling relied on immunoSEQ multiplex PCR, and the TCRdb table lists in-frame clones only, not all of them. The table records roughly 570,000 clones, roughly 98% of them present only once. Germline loops: CDR1 MNHEY, CDR2 SMNVEV (reference sequence). The CDR3 runs to 15 residues. The V end lost 4 bases, the J end lost 0 bases, and 10 bases lay between the germline ends. Whole-study findings and limits: Generally, naive subsets came out with larger estimated richness than memory subsets. Non-shared clonotypes had lower generation probabilities than clonotypes shared by all four sorted-subset donors.

The sequence derives from a man aged 30-40 years in good health. The sequenced material came from naive CD8+ T cells sorted from blood. This chain links TRBV27 with TRBJ1-5; D is uncertain. CDR3 nucleotide sequence: TGTGCCAGCAGTTCGACGGTCTATAGCAATCAGCCCCAGCATTTT. This sequence encodes CASSSTVYSNQPQHF.